The 27 T cell receptor beta chains in this list originate from one sample, sequenced in a study of cytomegalovirus exposure and HLA in healthy donors. Sequenced by immunoSEQ multiplex PCR; TCRdb stores in-frame clones only, minus some. This table has approximately 190,000 clones, roughly 82% appearing once. The sequencing input was PBMCs. The source of these receptors is a woman in her twenties or thirties in good health and CMV-seropositive.

This clone was seen only a few times. The J gene is TRBJ1-5, the V gene TRBV28; D is possibly TRBD1 (6 bases). CDR1 is MDHEN and CDR2 is SYDVKM in the germline V gene. The CDR3 has 15 amino acids. Deletions cut 2 bases from V and 5 bases from J, with 13 bases between. In nucleotides, the CDR3 is TGTGCCAGCAGTTTACGGCAGGGGCTTGATCAGCCCCAGCATTTT. This encodes CASSLRQGLDQPQHF.

In this sample, this clone turned up once. This chain joins TRBV18 and TRBJ2-3; TRBD1 agrees at 9 bases. CDR3 length: 14 residues. With V trimmed by 4 bases and J by 6 bases, 5 bases remained unmatched. CDR1 and CDR2 (germline): KGHSH, LQKENI. The DNA for the CDR3 is TGTGCCAGCTCACTCCGGACAGGGGAGGATACGCAGTATTTT. Protein sequence: CASSLRTGEDTQYF.

The rearrangement uses TRBV6-6 and TRBJ1-1; D not resolved. The germline CDR1 and CDR2 sequences are MNHNY and SVGAGI (reference sequence). The CDR3 consists of 15 residues. V dropped 5 bases and J dropped 0 bases, with 13 bases sitting between them. The CDR3 protein is CASSKQTKLNTEAFF. In DNA form, the CDR3 reads TGTGCCAGCAGTAAGCAAACGAAACTGAACACTGAAGCTTTCTTT.

The V call is TRBV14, the J call TRBJ1-1; D remains ambiguous. V gave up 0 bases and J gave up 10 bases, with 12 bases separating them. The CDR3 is made up of 13 amino acids. In germline, CDR1 is SGHDN, CDR2 FVKESK. The CDR3 loop is CASSQDFGVLAFF. CDR3 coding DNA: TGTGCCAGCAGCCAAGATTTCGGGGTCTTAGCTTTCTTT.

The V gene is TRBV4-2, the J gene TRBJ2-7; the D is unclear. V dropped 3 bases and J dropped 2 bases, with 17 bases sitting between them. Germline loops: CDR1 LGHNA, CDR2 YNFKEQ. The CDR3 has 16 amino acids. The CDR3 here is CASSQSTLLLAYEQYF. The CDR3 DNA follows: TGTGCCAGCAGCCAGAGCACGCTCCTCCTCGCCTACGAGCAGTACTTC.

V usage is TRBV28 and J usage is TRBJ2-5, with D hard to call. This CDR3 is 13 amino acids long. Trimming took 5 bases from V and 5 from J, leaving 12 bases between them. Germline-derived CDR1 and CDR2 are MDHEN and SYDVKM. The CDR3 loop is CASSANSRETQYF. CDR3 nucleotides: TGTGCCAGCAGTGCGAACTCTAGGGAGACCCAGTACTTC.

This clone has a handful of counts. The gene calls are TRBV6-1 and TRBJ1-4, with 7 nucleotides matching TRBD1. The germline CDR1 and CDR2 sequences are MNHNS and SASEGT. The CDR3 length is 14 residues. After removal of 6 bases from V and 5 bases from J, the junction contained 6 bases not matched to a gene. CDR3: CASRNTGENEKLFF. CDR3 nucleotides: TGTGCCAGCAGAAACACAGGGGAGAATGAAAAACTGTTTTTT.

The chain recombines TRBV29-1 with TRBJ1-2; perhaps TRBD1 as D (5 bases). Germline assignment: CDR1 SQVTM and CDR2 ANQGSEA. The CDR3 spans 12 residues. The V end lost 7 bases, the J end lost 4 bases, and 13 bases lay between the germline ends. This CDR3 reads CSGLTDLYGYTF. CDR3 DNA sequence: TGCAGCGGACTGACAGATCTCTATGGCTACACCTTC.

The DNA for the CDR3 is TGTGCCACCAGCACGTACACTGAAGCTTTCTTT. Translation gives CATSTYTEAFF. V usage is TRBV15 and J usage is TRBJ1-1; D is uncertain. Deletions cut 4 bases from V and 3 bases from J, with 3 bases between. Per the germline V gene, CDR1 is LNHNV and CDR2 is YYDKDF (reference sequence). The CDR3 runs 11 residues.

The chain links TRBV6-5 to TRBJ2-6, with D hard to call. Germline V CDR1 and CDR2: MNHEY, SVGAGI. There are 13 residues in the CDR3. Trimming took off 6 bases at V and 4 bases at J, with 7 bases between the two ends. CDR3 bases: TGTGCCAGCAGCTTGTCCGGGGCCAACGTCCTGACTTTC. This gives the protein CASSLSGANVLTF.

The genes are TRBV7-9 and TRBJ2-1; D is unclear. CDR1 and CDR2 from the germline V gene are SEHNR and FQNEAQ (reference sequence). Trimming removed 2 bases from V and 7 bases from J, with 6 bases in between. This CDR3 spans 12 amino acids. As DNA, the CDR3 is TGTGCCAGCAGCTTAATAATGAATGAGCAGTTCTTC. This gives the protein CASSLIMNEQFF.

J is TRBJ1-1 and V is TRBV6-5; no reliable D call. Germline CDR1 reads MNHEY; CDR2 reads SVGAGI. The CDR3 is 12 amino acids. V was cut by 5 bases and J by 11 bases, with 15 bases left in between. This chain's CDR3 is CASSPSRVSAFF. DNA of the CDR3: TGTGCCAGCAGTCCCTCGCGGGTTTCGGCTTTCTTT.

This sequence joins TRBV27 and TRBJ1-5, with no clear D. Trimming cost V 2 bases and J 0 bases, with 5 bases left between them. The CDR3 extends over 14 amino acids. Germline V CDR1 and CDR2: MNHEY, SMNVEV (reference sequence). The CDR3 nucleotides read TGTGCCAGCAGTTTACTAGGTAGCAATCAGCCCCAGCATTTT. This sequence encodes CASSLLGSNQPQHF.

This clone was seen once. V and J are TRBV2 and TRBJ2-1; 10 nucleotides agree with TRBD2. The CDR3 spans 15 residues. Germline V CDR1 and CDR2: SNHLY, FYNNEI. Germline trimming cut 7 bases from V and 7 bases from J; bases unmatched to any gene: 10. DNA for the CDR3: TGTGCCAGCACCCTCGAAGCGGGAGGGGGAAATGAGCAGTTCTTC. Protein product: CASTLEAGGGNEQFF.

V gene TRBV27 combines with J gene TRBJ2-7; possible D gene TRBD1, 6 bases. The CDR3 length is 14 residues. Germline loops: CDR1 MNHEY, CDR2 SMNVEV (reference sequence). The V end was cut by 4 bases, the J end by 3 bases, with 13 bases between. The CDR3 here is CASSYDMDSYEQYF. The CDR3 DNA reads TGTGCCAGCAGTTATGATATGGACAGCTACGAGCAGTACTTC.

The chain uses TRBV6-1 and TRBJ2-3; the D gene is possibly TRBD2 (6 bases). From germline, CDR1 is MNHNS and CDR2 SASEGT. This CDR3 spans 14 amino acids. V was pared by 0 bases and J by 5 bases, with 9 bases between. CDR3 region: CASSEASEGDTQYF. The DNA of the CDR3 is TGTGCCAGCAGTGAAGCGTCGGAGGGAGATACGCAGTATTTT.

The chain combines TRBV29-1 with TRBJ2-5; 7 bases fit TRBD2. Looked up from germline, CDR1 is SQVTM and CDR2 is ANQGSEA. The CDR3 runs to 12 residues. V lost 7 bases and J lost 3; bases outside the gene matches: 5. This CDR3 is CSGWAGEETQYF. The CDR3 DNA reads TGCAGCGGGTGGGCGGGAGAAGAGACCCAGTACTTC.

V is TRBV5-1 and J is TRBJ2-7, with TRBD2 matching 14 bases. The CDR3 length is 17 residues. Per germline, CDR1 SGHRS and CDR2 YFSETQ. After removal of 2 bases from V and 2 bases from J, the junction contained 6 bases not matched to a gene. In nucleotides, the CDR3 is TGCGCCAGCAGCTTAGGACTAGCGGGAGGCACTACCTACGAGCAGTACTTC. As protein: CASSLGLAGGTTYEQYF.

The rearrangement joins TRBV5-5 to TRBJ2-7; D is perhaps TRBD2 (6 bases). The CDR3 runs to 15 residues. Germline V CDR1 and CDR2: SGHKS, YYEKEE (reference sequence). The ends were cut back, 0 bases at V and 4 bases at J, with 14 bases in the middle. The CDR3 DNA follows: TGTGCCAGCAGCTTGGCAGGGCGGGACCCATACGAGCAGTACTTC. Translation gives CASSLAGRDPYEQYF. The full variable domain, rest sourced from reference TRBV5-5 and TRBJ2-7, is DAGVTQSPTHLIKTRGQQVTLRCSPISGHKSVSWYQQVLGQGPQFIFQYYEKEERGRGNFPDRFSARQFPNYSSELNVNALLLGDSALYLCASSLAGRDPYEQYFGPGTRLTVT.

This clone was recorded once. The genes are TRBV25-1 and TRBJ1-2; TRBD1 agrees at 8 bases. The CDR3 has 15 residues. Trimming cost V 3 bases and J 4 bases; bases outside gene matches: 7. The germline V gene encodes CDR1 MGHDK and CDR2 SYGVNS. CDR3 bases: TGTGCCAGCAGTGATGACAGGGGAGTAATCTATGGCTACACCTTC. Protein sequence: CASSDDRGVIYGYTF.

This clone was counted once. This sequence joins TRBV6-5 and TRBJ2-7; 7 nucleotides agree with TRBD1. The CDR3 runs to 14 residues. Germline CDR1 MNHEY, CDR2 SVGAGI. The V gene end was trimmed by 7 bases and the J gene end by 2 bases; junction bases not matched to a gene: 8. The CDR3: CASKPGQRAYEQYF. The CDR3, as DNA: TGTGCCAGCAAACCGGGACAGAGAGCCTACGAGCAGTACTTC.

The chain employs TRBV28 and TRBJ2-3; 7 bases line up with TRBD2. CDR3 size: 13 residues. Germline assignment: CDR1 MDHEN and CDR2 SYDVKM. The V and J ends lost 10 bases and 1 base, in that order; junction bases with no gene match: 5. DNA of the CDR3: TGTGCCACTACTAGCGACCGCACAGATACGCAGTATTTT. This translates into CATTSDRTDTQYF.

This clone was counted once. The chain couples TRBV6-4 to TRBJ1-1; 8 nucleotides agree with TRBD1. Germline lookup yields CDR1 MRHNA and CDR2 SNTAGT. The CDR3 consists of 14 residues. J gave up 3 bases and V 5 bases, and 5 bases lay outside the gene matches. The CDR3 sequence: CASSSQGGDTEAFF. The DNA for the CDR3 is TGTGCCAGCAGTTCACAGGGGGGGGACACTGAAGCTTTCTTT.

The rearrangement joins TRBV18 to TRBJ2-3; tentative D call: TRBD1 (5 bases). CDR3 size: 17 residues. Per germline, CDR1 KGHSH and CDR2 LQKENI. V was clipped by 6 bases and J by 0 bases, with 19 bases between them. The CDR3 nucleotides read TGTGCCAGCTCGCCTACCGTCAGGGTGGCGAGCACAGATACGCAGTATTTT. This gives the protein CASSPTVRVASTDTQYF.

The chain links TRBV28 to TRBJ1-2; the D gene is possibly TRBD1 (5 bases). The CDR3 is 14 amino acids. Trimming removed 5 bases at V and 2 bases at J, with 12 bases between. Germline lookup yields CDR1 MDHEN and CDR2 SYDVKM. The CDR3 nucleotides read TGTGCCAGCAGTGCTAGTGGGGCCAACTATGGCTACACCTTC. It yields the protein CASSASGANYGYTF.

The chain has TRBV28 and TRBJ1-5; D not certain. V was clipped by 4 bases and J by 0 bases, with 10 bases between them. Germline CDR1 MDHEN, CDR2 SYDVKM. This CDR3 has 15 residues. CDR3 sequence reads: CASSSERYSNQPQHF. In DNA form, the CDR3 reads TGTGCCAGCAGTTCCGAGCGGTATAGCAATCAGCCCCAGCATTTT. Using reference TRBV28 and TRBJ1-5 for the parts outside the CDR3, the full variable domain is DVKVTQSSRYLVKRTGEKVFLECVQDMDHENMFWYRQDPGLGLRLIYFSYDVKMKEKGDIPEGYSVSREKKERFSLILESASTNQTSMYLCASSSERYSNQPQHFGDGTRLSIL.

The gene calls are TRBV6-5 and TRBJ2-4; 14 bases map to TRBD2. Germline assignment: CDR1 MNHEY and CDR2 SVGAGI. This CDR3 contains 16 residues. The V and J ends lost 4 bases and 8 bases, in that order; junction bases with no gene match: 7. In DNA form, the CDR3 reads TGTGCCAGCAGTTGGAGACTAGCGGGAGGGCCTCACATTCAGTACTTC. Translated: CASSWRLAGGPHIQYF.